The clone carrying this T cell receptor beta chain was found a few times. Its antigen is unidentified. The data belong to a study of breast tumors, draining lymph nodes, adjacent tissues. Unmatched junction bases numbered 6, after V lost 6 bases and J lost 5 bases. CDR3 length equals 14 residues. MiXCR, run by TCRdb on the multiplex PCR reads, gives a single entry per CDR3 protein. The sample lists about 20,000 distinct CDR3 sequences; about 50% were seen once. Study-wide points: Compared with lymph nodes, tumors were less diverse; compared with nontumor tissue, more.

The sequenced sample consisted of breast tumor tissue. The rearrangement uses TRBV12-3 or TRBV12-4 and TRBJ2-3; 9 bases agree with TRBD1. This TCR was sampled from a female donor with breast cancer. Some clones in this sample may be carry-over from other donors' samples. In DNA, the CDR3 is TGTGCCAGCAGCCGACAGGGGGGGCGAGATACGCAGTATTTT. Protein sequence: CASSRQGGRDTQYF.